The 7 T cell receptor beta chains below come from one sample, sequenced in a study of OX40 agonist ivuxolimab in advanced cancers. Measured with immunoSEQ multiplex PCR; TCRdb has only the in-frame clones, and not every one. The profile covers about 52,000 clones, with around 85% appearing a single time and 11% to 15% taken by the ten largest. Sequenced material: CD4+ or CD8+ T cells sorted from blood, taken in a trial of the OX40 agonist ivuxolimab. Receptors were obtained from an adult with an advanced solid tumor such as melanoma, head and neck, liver or kidney cancer.

This clone appeared a few times. J is TRBJ2-7 and V is TRBV30; D remains ambiguous. V lost 5 bases, J lost 2 bases, and 7 bases lay in between. CDR3 size: 11 residues. CDR1 and CDR2 (germline): GTSNPN, SVGIG (reference sequence). CDR3 loop: CAWGLTYEQYF. DNA of the CDR3: TGTGCCTGGGGCCTTACCTACGAGCAGTACTTC.

The chain has TRBV5-6 and TRBJ2-5, with TRBD1 identical over 7 bases. V lost 4 bases to trimming and J lost 4 bases; unmatched junction nucleotides: 4. This CDR3 spans 13 amino acids. Germline-derived CDR1 and CDR2 are SGHDT and YYEEEE. In nucleotides, the CDR3 is TGTGCCAGCAGCACCCGGGACAGAGAGACCCAGTACTTC. It specifies CASSTRDRETQYF.

The J gene is TRBJ1-2, the V gene TRBV5-1, with TRBD1 matching 7 bases. From germline, CDR1 is SGHRS and CDR2 YFSETQ. The V segment lost 5 bases and the J segment 3 bases; nucleotides outside the gene matches: 19. The CDR3 extends over 18 amino acids. The CDR3: CASRPGGAGTHPDYGYTF. The CDR3 coding sequence is TGCGCCAGCAGACCAGGGGGGGCAGGGACCCATCCAGACTATGGCTACACCTTC.

The chain is built from TRBV4-1 and TRBJ2-5; possibly TRBD2 for D (7 bases). Trimming cost V 5 bases and J 11 bases, with 15 bases left between them. Germline lookup yields CDR1 MGHRA and CDR2 YSYEKL. This CDR3 region has 12 residues. For the CDR3, the DNA is TGCGCCAGCAGCTGGGGGGAGGGGGAGCAGTACTTC. It yields the protein CASSWGEGEQYF.

This rearrangement joins TRBV7-8 to TRBJ1-5; D is ambiguous. Germline CDR1 SGHVS, CDR2 FQNEAQ. The CDR3 runs 13 residues. V shed 5 bases and J shed 10 bases, with 15 bases lying between them. Here the CDR3 reads CASSPGPWEPQHF. The CDR3 DNA sequence: TGTGCCAGCAGCCCAGGACCATGGGAACCCCAGCATTTT.

The chain is built from TRBV27 and TRBJ2-4; D might be TRBD1 (5 bases). The V end lost 2 bases, the J end lost 11 bases, and 16 bases lay between the germline ends. CDR1 and CDR2 (germline): MNHEY, SMNVEV (reference sequence). The length of the CDR3 is 14 residues. CDR3 protein: CASSLRGSPGFQYF. The DNA of the CDR3 is TGTGCCAGCAGTTTAAGGGGCTCACCTGGGTTTCAGTACTTC.

Only one count was recorded for this clone. V gene TRBV5-6 combines with J gene TRBJ2-7, with 8 bases lining up with TRBD1. Trimming took 2 bases from V and 6 from J; bases not matched to a gene: 1. The germline CDR1 and CDR2 sequences are SGHDT and YYEEEE. The CDR3 runs 12 residues. The CDR3 bases are TGTGCCAGCAGCTTAACAGGGGGCGAGCAGTACTTC. Translation: CASSLTGGEQYF.